A single sample is the source of the 31 T cell receptor beta chains below, sequenced in a study of shared clonotypes between healthy human individuals. Method: immunoSEQ multiplex PCR; TCRdb's copy keeps in-frame clones and lacks some. In the table there are 2 million to 2.5 million clones, around 90% of which are singletons. The sample consisted of naive CD4+ T cells from PBMCs. Sample subset: CD45RA+ positively selected. The receptor set was obtained from a man aged 18 to 35 in good health. Some clones in this sample may be carry-over from other donors' samples.

The count of this clone is one. V usage is TRBV6-1 and J usage is TRBJ1-4; the D gene is possibly TRBD1 (6 bases). Trimming stripped 3 bases from V and 5 bases from J, with 7 bases between. CDR1 and CDR2 (germline): MNHNS, SASEGT. The CDR3 has 13 amino acids. The CDR3 region is CASSEQGNEKLFF. The CDR3 DNA sequence: TGTGCCAGCAGTGAGCAGGGGAATGAAAAACTGTTTTTT.

V usage is TRBV7-6 and J usage is TRBJ2-7; possible D gene TRBD1, 5 bases. The germline V gene encodes CDR1 SGHVS and CDR2 FNYEAQ. V lost 5 bases to trimming and J lost 0 bases, with 14 bases between them. The CDR3 is made up of 15 amino acids. The CDR3 coding sequence is TGTGCCAGCAGCCAATGGGGCTCAGGCTCCTACGAGCAGTACTTC. Translating gives CASSQWGSGSYEQYF.

The chain recombines TRBV15 with TRBJ2-5; D unclear. Germline V gene sequence: CDR1 LNHNV, CDR2 YYDKDF (reference sequence). The CDR3 runs 14 residues. The V end lost 0 bases, the J end lost 2 bases, and 7 bases lay between the germline ends. The CDR3 spells CATSRDGYQETQYF. The DNA of the CDR3 is TGTGCCACCAGCAGAGATGGCTATCAAGAGACCCAGTACTTC.

This chain joins TRBV6-5 and TRBJ1-2; TRBD1 matches at 9 bases. From germline, CDR1 is MNHEY and CDR2 SVGAGI. This CDR3 region has 14 residues. With V trimmed by 6 bases and J by 4 bases, 6 bases remained unmatched. The CDR3 loop is CASRGQGMIYGYTF. CDR3 DNA sequence: TGTGCCAGCAGGGGACAGGGTATGATCTATGGCTACACCTTC.

The rearrangement joins TRBV9 to TRBJ2-7, with TRBD2 as a possible D gene (6 bases). The V end was cut by 4 bases, the J end by 3 bases, with 14 bases between. The germline gives CDR1 SGDLS, CDR2 YYNGEE. This CDR3 region has 14 residues. The CDR3 here is CASSPVGAGYEQYF. The CDR3 region has the DNA TGTGCCAGCAGCCCAGTCGGAGCGGGCTACGAGCAGTACTTC.

V gene TRBV18 combines with J gene TRBJ1-4; 7 bases agree with TRBD1. In germline, CDR1 is KGHSH, CDR2 LQKENI. CDR3 length equals 15 residues. V lost 2 bases, J lost 7 bases, and 7 bases stayed unmatched. The CDR3 loop reads CASSPGQAGIEKLFF. Written as DNA, the CDR3 is TGTGCCAGCTCACCAGGACAGGCCGGTATTGAAAAACTGTTTTTT.

This clone appeared a single time. The chain links TRBV18 to TRBJ2-3; D perhaps matches TRBD1 (8 bases). Germline values: CDR1 KGHSH, CDR2 LQKENI. Deletions cut 6 bases from V and 2 bases from J, with 18 bases between. The CDR3 is 16 amino acids. CDR3 sequence: CASSLAQGGFTDTQYF. In DNA, the CDR3 is TGTGCCAGCTCTCTCGCACAGGGGGGGTTCACAGATACGCAGTATTTT. The full variable domain, in which reference TRBV18 and TRBJ2-3 provide the parts outside the CDR3, is NAGVMQNPRHLVRRRGQEARLRCSPMKGHSHVYWYRQLPEEGLKFMVYLQKENIIDESGMPKERFSAEFPKEGPSILRIQQVVRGDSAAYFCASSLAQGGFTDTQYFGPGTRLTVL.

The J gene is TRBJ2-6, the V gene TRBV6-6; 7 bases fit TRBD1. Germline V gives CDR1 MNHNY, CDR2 SVGAGI (reference sequence). With 6 bases clipped from V and 8 bases from J, the junction kept 10 bases outside the gene matches. This CDR3 contains 15 residues. CDR3 protein: CASSPDRVGSNVLTF. The CDR3 nucleotides are TGTGCCAGCAGCCCCGACAGGGTGGGGTCCAACGTCCTGACTTTC.

The CDR3 sequence: CAISESGRGGYGYTF. The CDR3, as DNA: TGTGCCATCAGTGAGTCTGGCAGGGGAGGATATGGCTACACCTTC. This rearrangement joins TRBV10-3 to TRBJ1-2; weak D call: TRBD1 (6 bases). Deletions cut 0 bases from V and 5 bases from J, with 13 bases between. There are 15 residues in the CDR3. The germline gives CDR1 ENHRY, CDR2 SYGVKD.

This clone was recorded once. Other DNA sequences in the sample encode the same CDR3. The rearrangement joins TRBV6-1 to TRBJ2-7; D remains ambiguous. The CDR3 runs to 12 residues. Germline CDR1 and CDR2: MNHNS and SASEGT. V gave up 4 bases and J gave up 3 bases, with 7 bases separating them. The CDR3 loop is CASSVALYEQYF. The CDR3 DNA follows: TGTGCCAGCAGTGTCGCCCTCTACGAGCAGTACTTC.

The chain links TRBV5-1 to TRBJ1-6, with 7 positions matching TRBD1. V lost 4 bases, J lost 6 bases, and 4 bases stayed unmatched. CDR1 and CDR2 (germline): SGHRS, YFSETQ. The CDR3 loop spans 14 amino acids. The CDR3 sequence is CASSTGQVNSPLHF. Written as DNA, the CDR3 is TGCGCCAGCAGCACAGGACAGGTTAATTCACCCCTCCACTTT. Supplemented by reference TRBV5-1 and TRBJ1-6, the full variable domain reads KAGVTQTPRYLIKTRGQQVTLSCSPISGHRSVSWYQQTPGQGLQFLFEYFSETQRNKGNFPGRFSGRQFSNSRSEMNVSTLELGDSALYLCASSTGQVNSPLHFGNGTRLTVT.

This clone occurred a few times. The chain uses TRBV30 and TRBJ1-2; D ambiguous. Trimming removed 3 bases at V and 5 bases at J, with 7 bases between. This CDR3 is built from 11 residues. The germline V gene encodes CDR1 GTSNPN and CDR2 SVGIG (reference sequence). CDR3: CAWREEYGYTF. As DNA, the CDR3 is TGTGCCTGGAGGGAGGAGTATGGCTACACCTTC. Full variable domain (rest looked up from reference TRBV30 and TRBJ1-2): SQTIHQWPATLVQPVGSPLSLECTVEGTSNPNLYWYRQAAGRGLQLLFYSVGIGQISSEVPQNLSASRPQDRQFILSSKKLLLSDSGFYLCAWREEYGYTFGSGTRLTVV.

On this clone: Other DNA sequences within the sample encode an identical CDR3. J is TRBJ2-2 and V is TRBV9; D is ambiguous. In germline, CDR1 is SGDLS, CDR2 YYNGEE. The germline V and J ends were trimmed by 0 bases and 5 bases, with 2 bases remaining between them. The CDR3 runs 12 residues. CDR3 coding DNA: TGTGCCAGCAGCGTAGATACCGGGGAGCTGTTTTTT. Protein sequence: CASSVDTGELFF.

This chain joins TRBV5-1 and TRBJ2-3, with D perhaps TRBD1 (7 bases). V lost 0 bases and J 2 bases, leaving 19 bases between the germline ends. The CDR3 is 18 amino acids. Germline CDR1 SGHRS, CDR2 YFSETQ. DNA for the CDR3: TGCGCCAGCAGCTTGGCAGGGGGGTGGCAGAGCTTCACAGATACGCAGTATTTT. Translating it yields CASSLAGGWQSFTDTQYF.

The chain uses TRBV18 and TRBJ2-7; the D gene is possibly TRBD1 (5 bases). CDR1 KGHSH and CDR2 LQKENI come from the germline V gene. V lost 4 bases and J 0 bases, leaving 7 bases between the germline ends. The CDR3 consists of 13 residues. The CDR3: CASSLRGSYEQYF. CDR3 sequence (DNA): TGTGCCAGCTCACTTAGGGGCTCCTACGAGCAGTACTTC.

The rearrangement links TRBV7-9 to TRBJ2-5; tentative D call: TRBD2 (6 bases). The CDR3 consists of 18 residues. In germline, CDR1 is SEHNR, CDR2 FQNEAQ (reference sequence). The V and J ends lost 2 bases and 1 base respectively, with 20 bases between them. CDR3 bases: TGTGCCAGCAGCTTAACCCGGAGGCTGGGGGGACTCCAAGAGACCCAGTACTTC. Amino acid sequence: CASSLTRRLGGLQETQYF.

The V gene is TRBV4-1, the J gene TRBJ2-1, with D tentatively TRBD2 (6 bases). This CDR3 has 18 amino acids. Trimming removed 4 bases at V and 3 bases at J, with 22 bases between. CDR1 is MGHRA, CDR2 YSYEKL, per germline. CDR3 loop: CASSRSGSGGPVYNEQFF. Here the CDR3 DNA reads TGCGCCAGCAGCCGATCTGGGAGCGGAGGGCCGGTCTACAATGAGCAGTTCTTC.

DNA of the CDR3: TGTGCCAGCAGGGGACAGGGGTCTTGGGATGAGCAGTTCTTC. Translated: CASRGQGSWDEQFF. The V call is TRBV6-1, the J call TRBJ2-1; the match to TRBD1 covers 10 bases. The V gene's germline CDR1 is MNHNS and CDR2 SASEGT. The CDR3 extends over 14 amino acids. Trimming cost V 6 bases and J 8 bases; bases outside gene matches: 7.

The genes are TRBV28 and TRBJ2-2; D remains ambiguous. The CDR3 has 15 amino acids. Trimming removed 5 bases at V and 1 base at J, with 11 bases between. The germline CDR1 and CDR2 sequences are MDHEN and SYDVKM. The CDR3 nucleotides read TGTGCCAGCAGTGGCAGAGACGTGAACACCGGGGAGCTGTTTTTT. It specifies CASSGRDVNTGELFF. Full variable domain (rest looked up from reference TRBV28 and TRBJ2-2): DVKVTQSSRYLVKRTGEKVFLECVQDMDHENMFWYRQDPGLGLRLIYFSYDVKMKEKGDIPEGYSVSREKKERFSLILESASTNQTSMYLCASSGRDVNTGELFFGEGSRLTVL.

J is TRBJ2-5 and V is TRBV7-9; TRBD1 might be the D (5 bases). The CDR3 covers 13 residues. CDR1 SEHNR and CDR2 FQNEAQ come from the germline V gene (reference sequence). V lost 3 bases and J lost 7, with 12 bases in between. CDR3 nucleotides: TGTGCCAGCAGCTTGGATACCAGGGTGACCCAGTACTTC. Translating gives CASSLDTRVTQYF.

For the CDR3, the DNA is TGTGCCAGCACTGTTGCCCTCGGAGTGCAGGGGGCAACAGATACGCAGTATTTT. It is translated as CASTVALGVQGATDTQYF. The rearrangement joins TRBV28 to TRBJ2-3; 8 bases align to TRBD1. The CDR3 extends over 18 amino acids. CDR1 and CDR2 (germline): MDHEN, SYDVKM. Unmatched junction bases numbered 18, after V lost 7 bases and J lost 3 bases.

This clone has only one observation. The chain's CDR3 is CASSSLAGGAYEQYF. CDR3 bases: TGTGCCAGCAGTTCCCTAGCGGGAGGAGCCTACGAGCAGTACTTC. The chain carries TRBV27 and TRBJ2-7; 11 bases are a match to TRBD2. This CDR3 region has 15 residues. CDR1 is MNHEY and CDR2 is SMNVEV in the germline V gene (reference sequence). Losses at the gene ends were 4 bases for V and 2 bases for J; bases not matched to a gene: 4.

As concerns this clone: The same CDR3 is also encoded by other DNA sequences in this sample. The chain uses TRBV4-3 and TRBJ2-1, with D possibly being TRBD1 (6 bases). Germline V gene data show CDR1 as LGHNA and CDR2 as YSLEER. The ends were cut back, 0 bases at V and 0 bases at J, with 6 bases in the middle. This CDR3 is built from 15 residues. For the CDR3, the DNA is TGCGCCAGCAGCCAAGAAGGGGGCTCCTACAATGAGCAGTTCTTC. It specifies CASSQEGGSYNEQFF.

As regards this clone: Distinct nucleotide sequences in the sample also encode this CDR3. The chain combines TRBV15 with TRBJ2-5; D is ambiguous. V lost 1 base, J lost 5 bases, and 5 bases lay in between. CDR1 is LNHNV and CDR2 is YYDKDF in the germline V gene (reference sequence). The CDR3 consists of 12 residues. CDR3 protein: CATSRVSETQYF. The CDR3 region has the DNA TGTGCCACCAGCAGAGTGTCGGAGACCCAGTACTTC.

This clone is a singleton in its sample. The V call is TRBV5-8, the J call TRBJ2-7, with TRBD1 identical over 7 bases. Trimming at V came to 2 bases and at J to 3 bases, leaving 8 bases not matched to a gene. In germline, CDR1 is SGHTS, CDR2 YDEGEE. This CDR3 comprises 15 residues. CDR3 in DNA: TGTGCCAGCAGCTTAAACAGGGGAAAGGTCTACGAGCAGTACTTC. Its translation: CASSLNRGKVYEQYF.

The V gene is TRBV7-3, the J gene TRBJ2-1; TRBD2 matches 7 bases. V lost 0 bases to trimming and J lost 8 bases; unmatched junction nucleotides: 7. Germline lookup yields CDR1 SGHTA and CDR2 FQGTGA. This CDR3 spans 15 amino acids. The CDR3 DNA reads as TGTGCCAGCAGCTTAACGGGAGGGCCCTGGGATGAGCAGTTCTTC. It yields the protein CASSLTGGPWDEQFF.

The V and J genes are TRBV2 and TRBJ2-1, with 14 nucleotides matching TRBD2. V trimming: 4 bases; J trimming: 5 bases; junction bases outside the gene matches: 4. Germline values: CDR1 SNHLY, CDR2 FYNNEI. The CDR3 has 16 residues. In nucleotides, the CDR3 is TGTGCCAGCAGTGGACAGGGACTAGCGGGAGACAATGAGCAGTTCTTC. Amino acid sequence: CASSGQGLAGDNEQFF.

DNA of the CDR3: TGTGCCAGCAGTTTAAGTAGGGCCGGCACAGATACGCAGTATTTT. Residues: CASSLSRAGTDTQYF. The V and J genes are TRBV28 and TRBJ2-3; D unclear. Trimming pared 2 bases from V and 1 base from J, leaving 10 bases between. The CDR3 loop spans 15 amino acids. Germline assignment: CDR1 MDHEN and CDR2 SYDVKM.

The V and J genes are TRBV7-7 and TRBJ2-5, with D unclear. This CDR3 contains 12 residues. Trimming left V 5 bases short and J 5 bases short, with 9 bases between. Germline CDR1 reads SSHAT; CDR2 reads FNYEAQ (reference sequence). The DNA for the CDR3 is TGTGCCAGCAGCCCTAGTGGGGAGACCCAGTACTTC. Translated, it gives CASSPSGETQYF.

The chain links TRBV7-8 to TRBJ2-2; 7 bases are a match to TRBD1. With 3 bases clipped from V and 8 bases from J, the junction kept 9 bases outside the gene matches. Germline CDR1 SGHVS, CDR2 FQNEAQ. This CDR3 has 15 residues. CDR3 nucleotide sequence: TGTGCCAGCAGCTTCCTCTCAGGGGGAGCGGGGGAGCTGTTTTTT. Residues: CASSFLSGGAGELFF.

The chain links TRBV5-1 to TRBJ2-7, with D possibly matching TRBD1 (5 bases). CDR3 length: 16 residues. The germline V gene encodes CDR1 SGHRS and CDR2 YFSETQ. V was cut by 0 bases and J by 3 bases, with 16 bases left in between. This CDR3 is CASSLAYSQDGYEQYF. CDR3 nucleotides: TGCGCCAGCAGCTTGGCCTATTCACAGGACGGCTACGAGCAGTACTTC.